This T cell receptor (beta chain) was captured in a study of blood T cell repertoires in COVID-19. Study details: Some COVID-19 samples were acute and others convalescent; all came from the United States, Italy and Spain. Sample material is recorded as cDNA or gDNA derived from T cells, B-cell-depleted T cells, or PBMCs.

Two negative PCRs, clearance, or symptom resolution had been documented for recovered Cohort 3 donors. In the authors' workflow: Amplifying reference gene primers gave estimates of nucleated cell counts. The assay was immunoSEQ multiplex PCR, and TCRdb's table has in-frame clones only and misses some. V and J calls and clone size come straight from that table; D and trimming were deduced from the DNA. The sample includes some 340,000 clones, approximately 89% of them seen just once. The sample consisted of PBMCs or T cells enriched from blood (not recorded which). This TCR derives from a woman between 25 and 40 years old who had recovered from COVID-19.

CDR3 amino acids: CASSQGQGHDGYTF. The DNA for the CDR3 is TGTGCCAGCAGCCAGGGACAGGGGCATGATGGCTACACCTTC. This rearrangement joins TRBV3-1 (or the pseudogene TRBV3-2) to TRBJ1-2, with 10 bases identical to TRBD1. Germline V gene lookup returns CDR1 LGHDT and CDR2 YNNKEL (reference sequence). The CDR3 sequence is 14 residues long. Trimming took 3 bases from V and 6 from J; bases not matched to a gene: 4.